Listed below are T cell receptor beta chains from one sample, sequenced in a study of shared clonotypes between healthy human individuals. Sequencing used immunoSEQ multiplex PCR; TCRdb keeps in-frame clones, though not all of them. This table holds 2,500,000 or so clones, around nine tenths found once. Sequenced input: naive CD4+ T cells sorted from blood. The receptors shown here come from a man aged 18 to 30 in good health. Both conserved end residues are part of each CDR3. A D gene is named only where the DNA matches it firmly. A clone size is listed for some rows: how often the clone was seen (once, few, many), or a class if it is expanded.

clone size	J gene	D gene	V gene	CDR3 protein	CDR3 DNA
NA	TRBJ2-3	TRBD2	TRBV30	CAWSAGGSTDTQYF	TGTGCCTGGAGTGCCGGGGGGAGCACAGATACGCAGTATTTT
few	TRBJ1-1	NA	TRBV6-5	CASSYSAGRNTEAFF	TGTGCCAGCAGTTACTCGGCGGGGAGGAACACTGAAGCTTTCTTT
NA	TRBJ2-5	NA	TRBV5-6	CASSWADRGGDQETQYF	TGTGCCAGCAGCTGGGCTGACAGGGGAGGGGATCAAGAGACCCAGTACTTC
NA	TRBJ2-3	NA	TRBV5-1	CASSLGGARSTDTQYF	TGCGCCAGCAGCTTGGGAGGAGCGAGGAGCACAGATACGCAGTATTTT
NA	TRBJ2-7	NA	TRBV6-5	CASSRPASYEQYF	TGTGCCAGCAGTCGTCCGGCCTCCTACGAGCAGTACTTC
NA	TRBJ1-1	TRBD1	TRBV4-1	CASSQLTGMAEAFF	TGCGCCAGCAGCCAGTTGACAGGGATGGCTGAAGCTTTCTTT
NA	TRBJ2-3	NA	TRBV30	CAWSPGPPQYF	TGTGCCTGGAGTCCAGGACCCCCGCAGTATTTT
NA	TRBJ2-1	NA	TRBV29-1	CSVTSDLGRYNNEQFF	TGCAGCGTTACTTCCGATTTGGGGAGATATAACAATGAGCAGTTCTTC
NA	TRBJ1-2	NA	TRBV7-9	CASSLGVAYGYTF	TGTGCCAGCAGCTTAGGGGTCGCCTATGGCTACACCTTC
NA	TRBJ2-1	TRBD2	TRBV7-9	CASSLLEGGRGSYNEQFF	TGTGCCAGCAGCTTACTCGAGGGCGGGAGAGGCTCCTACAATGAGCAGTTCTTC
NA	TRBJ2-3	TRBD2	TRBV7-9	CASSPSLAGISTDTQYF	TGTGCCAGCAGCCCATCGTTAGCGGGGATTAGCACAGATACGCAGTATTTT
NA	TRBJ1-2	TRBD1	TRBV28	CASTWTGGRGYTF	TGTGCCAGCACATGGACAGGGGGTAGAGGCTACACCTTC
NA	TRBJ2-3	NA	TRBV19	CASSTTVSRTDTQYF	TGTGCCAGTAGTACGACCGTGTCAAGGACAGATACGCAGTATTTT
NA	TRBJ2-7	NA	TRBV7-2	CASSLVAGQPSSYEQYF	TGTGCCAGCAGCTTAGTGGCGGGACAGCCTAGCTCCTACGAGCAGTACTTC
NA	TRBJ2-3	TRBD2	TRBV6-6	CASSLPRGGYDTQYF	TGTGCCAGCAGTCTTCCGCGGGGAGGGTACGATACGCAGTATTTT
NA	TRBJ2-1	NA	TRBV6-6	CASSSAPFRAHNEQFF	TGTGCCAGCAGTTCTGCGCCGTTCCGGGCCCACAATGAGCAGTTCTTC
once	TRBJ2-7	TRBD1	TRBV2	CASSRDRYSYEQYF	TGTGCCAGCAGCCGGGACAGATACTCCTACGAGCAGTACTTC
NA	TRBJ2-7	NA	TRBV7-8	CASSGGTVSYEQYF	TGTGCCAGCTCCGGGGGGACAGTCTCCTACGAGCAGTACTTC
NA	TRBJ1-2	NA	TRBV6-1	CASSDQGGVGTGF	TGTGCCAGCAGTGATCAAGGAGGGGTGGGGACGGGCTTC
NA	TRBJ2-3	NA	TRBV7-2	CASSFLWENTDTQYF	TGTGCCAGCAGCTTTCTGTGGGAGAACACAGATACGCAGTATTTT
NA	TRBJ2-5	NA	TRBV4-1	CASSQDSVQGTQYF	TGCGCCAGCAGCCAAGACTCCGTCCAGGGGACCCAGTACTTC
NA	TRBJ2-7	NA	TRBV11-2	CASSFPGQREQYF	TGTGCCAGCAGCTTCCCGGGACAACGTGAGCAGTACTTC
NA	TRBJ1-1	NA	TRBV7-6	CASSLRGGTEAFF	TGTGCCAGCAGCCTTAGGGGGGGCACTGAAGCTTTCTTT
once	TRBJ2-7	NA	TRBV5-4	CASSPPGTLPYEQYF	TGTGCCAGCAGTCCGCCCGGGACCCTGCCCTACGAGCAGTACTTC
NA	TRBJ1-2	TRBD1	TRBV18	CASSPDRGHGYTF	TGTGCCAGCTCACCGGACAGGGGTCATGGCTACACCTTC
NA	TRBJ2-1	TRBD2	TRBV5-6	CASSAGLAIYNEQFF	TGTGCCAGCAGCGCGGGACTAGCGATCTACAATGAGCAGTTCTTC
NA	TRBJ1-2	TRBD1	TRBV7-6	CASSTPRDRSYGYTF	TGTGCCAGCAGCACACCCCGGGACAGAAGCTATGGCTACACCTTC
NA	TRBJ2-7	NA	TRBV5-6	CASSPPESYEQYF	TGTGCCAGCAGCCCGCCCGAATCCTACGAGCAGTACTTC
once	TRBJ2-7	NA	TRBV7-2	CASSLMSRFYEQYF	TGTGCCAGCAGCTTGATGTCCCGGTTCTACGAGCAGTACTTC
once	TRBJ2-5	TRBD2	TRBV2	CASSGLAGGPQETQYF	TGTGCCAGCAGTGGACTAGCGGGAGGGCCGCAAGAGACCCAGTACTTC
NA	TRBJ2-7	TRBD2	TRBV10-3	CAISTSSGGAYEQYF	TGTGCCATCAGTACCTCTAGCGGGGGGGCGTACGAGCAGTACTTC
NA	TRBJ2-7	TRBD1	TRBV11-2	CASSLGGTGGYEQYF	TGTGCCAGCAGCTTGGGTGGGACAGGGGGCTACGAGCAGTACTTC
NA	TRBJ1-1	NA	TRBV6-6	CASSYRVRTEAFF	TGTGCCAGCAGTTACAGGGTTCGCACTGAAGCTTTCTTT
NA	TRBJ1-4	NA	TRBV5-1	CASSFRGTNEKLFF	TGCGCCAGCAGCTTTCGAGGAACTAATGAAAAACTGTTTTTT
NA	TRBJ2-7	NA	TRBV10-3	CAISESTAYYEQYF	TGTGCCATCAGTGAGTCGACGGCCTACTACGAGCAGTACTTC
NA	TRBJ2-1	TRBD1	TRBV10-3	CAISPDRGRAEQFF	TGTGCCATCAGTCCGGACAGGGGACGGGCTGAGCAGTTCTTC
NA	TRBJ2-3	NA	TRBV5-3	CARSIQRGTDTQYF	TGTGCCAGAAGTATACAGCGGGGCACAGATACGCAGTATTTT
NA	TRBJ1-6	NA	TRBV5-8	CASSLASGGFNSPLHF	TGTGCCAGCAGCTTGGCGTCTGGAGGTTTTAATTCACCCCTCCACTTT
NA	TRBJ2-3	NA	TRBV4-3	CASSQEGGTADTQYF	TGCGCCAGCAGCCAAGAAGGGGGGACTGCAGATACGCAGTATTTT
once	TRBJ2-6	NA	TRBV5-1	CASSTGTGANVLTF	TGCGCCAGCAGCACTGGGACCGGGGCCAACGTCCTGACTTTC
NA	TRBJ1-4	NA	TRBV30	CAWGGSGKSAKLFF	TGTGCCTGGGGTGGGTCAGGGAAGAGTGCAAAACTGTTTTTT
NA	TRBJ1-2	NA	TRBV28	CASSPANYGYTF	TGTGCCAGCAGTCCGGCAAACTATGGCTACACCTTC
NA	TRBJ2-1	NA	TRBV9	CASSVATTYNEQFF	TGTGCCAGCAGCGTAGCAACTACCTACAATGAGCAGTTCTTC
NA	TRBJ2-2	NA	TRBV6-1	CASSEEIGVSGELFF	TGTGCCAGCAGTGAAGAAATTGGGGTCTCCGGGGAGCTGTTTTTT
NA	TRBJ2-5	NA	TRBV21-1	CASSKAPEQGGIQETQYF	TGTGCCAGCAGCAAAGCTCCGGAACAGGGGGGAATCCAAGAGACCCAGTACTTC
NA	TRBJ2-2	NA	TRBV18	CASSHGISTVLTGELFF	TGTGCCAGCTCACACGGCATAAGTACCGTACTCACCGGGGAGCTGTTTTTT
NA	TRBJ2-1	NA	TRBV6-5	CASSYSGAEKTPQFF	TGTGCCAGCAGTTACTCGGGGGCAGAAAAAACTCCCCAGTTCTTC
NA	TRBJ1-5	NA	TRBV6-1	CASSGTVNSNQPQHF	TGTGCCAGCAGTGGGACAGTCAATAGCAATCAGCCCCAGCATTTT
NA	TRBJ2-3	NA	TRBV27	CASSLFRTSTDTQYF	TGTGCCAGCAGTTTATTCCGAACTAGCACAGATACGCAGTATTTT
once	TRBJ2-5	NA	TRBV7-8	CASSPTGTQETQYF	TGTGCCAGCAGCCCTACAGGGACCCAAGAGACCCAGTACTTC